What follows are 2 T cell receptor beta chains derived from one specimen sequenced in a study of CD8 T cells in Susac syndrome. Reverse transcription of roughly 0.5 to 1 ug RNA was carried out with random hexamers. Via MiXCR, TCRdb re-called the immunoSEQ multiplex PCR reads, giving one row per CDR3 protein. This sample has fewer than 350,000 distinct CDR3 sequences, with 85% found just once. The sample comprised CD8+ T cells from PBMCs. Receptor source: a human donor with multiple sclerosis.

The chain uses TRBV4-3 and TRBJ1-1; no firm D call. The CDR3 spans 15 residues. Germline lookup yields CDR1 LGHNA and CDR2 YSLEER. The V end lost 2 bases, the J end lost 0 bases, and 10 bases lay between the germline ends. The CDR3 protein is CASSQWIGVNTEAFF. The CDR3 nucleotides are TGCGCCAGCAGCCAATGGATCGGGGTGAACACTGAAGCTTTCTTT.

This clonotype was seen a single time. The chain uses TRBV19 and TRBJ1-1, with D maybe TRBD1 (5 bases). V dropped 6 bases and J dropped 7 bases, with 12 bases sitting between them. The CDR3 extends over 12 amino acids. Germline lookup yields CDR1 LNHDA and CDR2 SQIVND (reference sequence). The CDR3 protein is CASRFAGGEAFF. The CDR3 DNA follows: TGTGCCAGTAGATTCGCGGGGGGTGAAGCTTTCTTT.